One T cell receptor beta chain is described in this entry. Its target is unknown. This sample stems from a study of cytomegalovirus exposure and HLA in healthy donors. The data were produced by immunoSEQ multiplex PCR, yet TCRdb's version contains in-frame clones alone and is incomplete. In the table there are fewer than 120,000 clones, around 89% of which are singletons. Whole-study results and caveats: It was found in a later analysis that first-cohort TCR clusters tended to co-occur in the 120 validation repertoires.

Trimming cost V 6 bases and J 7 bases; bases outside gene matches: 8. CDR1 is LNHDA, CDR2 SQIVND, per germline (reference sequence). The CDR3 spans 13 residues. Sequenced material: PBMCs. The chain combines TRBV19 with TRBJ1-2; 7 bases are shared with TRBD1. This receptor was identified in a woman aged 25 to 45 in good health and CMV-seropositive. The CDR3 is CASSRQGRSGYTF. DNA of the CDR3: TGTGCCAGTAGCAGACAGGGTCGGAGTGGCTACACCTTC.